The 21 T cell receptor beta chains below come from one sample, sequenced in a study of T cells after yellow fever vaccination. TCRdb processed the 5' RACE reads anew with MiXCR; each CDR3 protein has one entry. The table includes some 260,000 distinct CDR3 sequences, approximately 5.2% detected once. The sample was CD4+ T cells sorted from PBMCs, taken on the day of the yellow fever booster vaccination. These receptors were taken from a man aged 18 to 29 who received the YFV17D yellow fever vaccine.

This clonotype was detected ten times or more. The gene calls are TRBV13 and TRBJ2-6; D unclear. The V end was cut by 4 bases, the J end by 4 bases, with 8 bases between. Germline values: CDR1 PRHDT, CDR2 FYEKMQ (reference sequence). The CDR3 is 14 amino acids. CDR3 coding DNA: TGTGCCAGCAGCTCCCGTTCGGGGGCCAACGTCCTGACTTTC. It specifies CASSSRSGANVLTF. Combining the CDR3 with reference TRBV13 and TRBJ2-6 gives the whole variable domain AAGVIQSPRHLIKEKRETATLKCYPIPRHDTVYWYQQGPGQDPQFLISFYEKMQSDKGSIPDRFSAQQFSDYHSELNMSSLELGDSALYFCASSSRSGANVLTFGAGSRLTVL.

This clonotype occurred a few times. The chain couples TRBV20-1 to TRBJ1-3; tentative D call: TRBD1 (6 bases). The germline V gene encodes CDR1 DFQATT and CDR2 SNEGSKA (reference sequence). This CDR3 is built from 14 residues. The ends were cut back, 0 bases at V and 3 bases at J, with 9 bases in the middle. The CDR3 nucleotides read TGCAGTGCTAGAGATCCGACAGGTGGAAACACCATATATTTT. It yields the protein CSARDPTGGNTIYF.

The chain combines TRBV6-5 with TRBJ1-1; no reliable D call. Trimming removed 2 bases at V and 7 bases at J, with 11 bases between. In germline, CDR1 is MNHEY, CDR2 SVGAGI. The CDR3 sequence is 13 residues long. DNA of the CDR3: TGTGCCAGCAGTTACCCGGGAGTGGGTGAAGCTTTCTTT. It specifies CASSYPGVGEAFF.

The chain couples TRBV29-1 to TRBJ2-7, with D unresolved. The CDR3 length is 12 residues. The V and J ends lost 6 bases and 3 bases respectively, with 12 bases between them. CDR1 is SQVTM, CDR2 ANQGSEA, per germline. The CDR3 protein is CSVEIENYEQYF. DNA for the CDR3: TGCAGCGTCGAAATTGAAAACTACGAGCAGTACTTC.

There are many counts of this clonotype. The chain uses TRBV28 and TRBJ2-3, with D tentatively TRBD1 or TRBD2 (5 bases each). The germline V gene has CDR1 MDHEN and CDR2 SYDVKM. This CDR3 is built from 14 residues. V was clipped by 5 bases and J by 6 bases, with 15 bases between them. CDR3 region: CASSIGATGDTQYF. CDR3 sequence (DNA): TGTGCCAGCAGTATCGGGGCAACGGGGGATACGCAGTATTTT.

V gene TRBV2 combines with J gene TRBJ2-7; TRBD2 matches at 7 bases. This CDR3 comprises 14 residues. Looked up from germline, CDR1 is SNHLY and CDR2 is FYNNEI. J gave up 7 bases and V 5 bases, and 11 bases lay outside the gene matches. CDR3 nucleotide sequence: TGTGCCAGCAGTCAGACTAACGGGGGGAGTGAGCAGTACTTC. This encodes CASSQTNGGSEQYF.

The rearrangement joins TRBV12-3 or TRBV12-4 to TRBJ2-1; 10 bases are a match to TRBD2. The CDR3 loop spans 14 amino acids. Losses at the gene ends were 4 bases for V and 7 bases for J; bases not matched to a gene: 4. This CDR3 is CASSSLAGENEQFF. For the CDR3, the DNA is TGTGCCAGCAGTTCTCTAGCGGGGGAGAATGAGCAGTTCTTC.

This clonotype has only a few counts. The chain recombines TRBV7-9 with TRBJ2-1; 10 bases align to TRBD1. This CDR3 comprises 14 residues. Per the germline V gene, CDR1 is SEHNR and CDR2 is FQNEAQ (reference sequence). The trim removed 0 bases at V and 11 bases at J, leaving 4 bases unmatched. The CDR3 is CASSLAWDRGQQFF. CDR3 DNA: TGTGCCAGCAGCTTAGCGTGGGACAGGGGCCAGCAGTTCTTC.

This clonotype showed up just a few times. For the CDR3, the DNA is TGTGCCAGCAGCCCGATGCTCGGGACAGGAGTTCCCTCTGGAAACACCATATATTTT. Its translation is CASSPMLGTGVPSGNTIYF. This chain connects TRBV13 to TRBJ1-3, with 8 bases aligning to TRBD1. With V trimmed by 5 bases and J by 0 bases, 15 bases remained unmatched. CDR1 and CDR2 (germline): PRHDT, FYEKMQ (reference sequence). The CDR3 contains 19 residues.

In this sample, this clonotype turned up a few times. The chain carries TRBV7-9 and TRBJ1-1, with D unresolved. The length of the CDR3 is 14 residues. V was trimmed by 2 bases and J by 1 base, leaving 8 bases between them. The V gene's germline CDR1 is SEHNR and CDR2 FQNEAQ (reference sequence). DNA for the CDR3: TGTGCCAGCAGCTTACGGTCCAAGAACACTGAAGCTTTCTTT. It is translated as CASSLRSKNTEAFF.

This clonotype was recorded a few times. The J gene is TRBJ2-5, the V gene TRBV28; D uncertain. The V and J ends lost 5 bases and 5 bases respectively, with 15 bases between them. The CDR3 has 14 residues. Germline values: CDR1 MDHEN, CDR2 SYDVKM. CDR3 nucleotide sequence: TGTGCCAGCAGTGCCCCCACCTCGCGGGAGACCCAGTACTTC. Amino acid sequence: CASSAPTSRETQYF.

This clonotype was counted many times. The chain links TRBV4-1 to TRBJ1-3; no reliable D call. V was clipped by 2 bases and J by 4 bases, with 9 bases between them. Germline loops: CDR1 MGHRA, CDR2 YSYEKL. This CDR3 has 14 residues. The CDR3 here is CASSQPLEGNTIYF. The CDR3 DNA is TGCGCCAGCAGCCAACCTTTGGAAGGAAACACCATATATTTT.

This clonotype was seen a few times. The chain joins TRBV18 to TRBJ1-5; tentatively, D is TRBD1 (6 bases). V was pared by 3 bases and J by 8 bases, with 20 bases between. The germline V gene encodes CDR1 KGHSH and CDR2 LQKENI. This CDR3 contains 16 residues. The CDR3 sequence: CASSPAPRREGEPQHF. The CDR3 DNA reads as TGTGCCAGCTCACCGGCCCCTCGCCGAGAGGGGGAGCCCCAGCATTTT.

The table lists this clonotype with many counts. This sequence joins TRBV12-2 and TRBJ1-2. TRBV12-2 counts as a pseudogene. The CDR3 totals 12 residues. CDR3 bases: TGTGCAAGTCGCCCCAGTGGGTGCGGCTACACCTTC. This gives the protein CASRPSGCGYTF.

This clonotype was counted at least ten times. The rearrangement uses TRBV6-5 and TRBJ1-5; D ambiguous. The V gene's germline CDR1 is MNHEY and CDR2 SVGAGI. V was clipped by 0 bases and J by 0 bases, with 15 bases between them. This CDR3 comprises 18 residues. The CDR3 here is CASSYSVPSADSNQPQHF. The CDR3 bases are TGTGCCAGCAGTTACTCGGTTCCCTCAGCCGATAGCAATCAGCCCCAGCATTTT.

This chain connects TRBV12-5 to TRBJ2-3, with a weak D call TRBD1 (6 bases). V lost 11 bases and J lost 6, with 21 bases in between. CDR3 size: 14 residues. Germline V gives CDR1 LGHNT, CDR2 FRNRAP. The CDR3 here is CAAARAGAGDTQYF. DNA for the CDR3: TGTGCTGCGGCCCGGGCAGGGGCAGGTGATACGCAGTATTTT.

In DNA form, the CDR3 reads TGTGCCAGCAGCCGGGGACAGGACTACACAGATACGCAGTATTTT. Its protein product is CASSRGQDYTDTQYF. V usage is TRBV7-2 and J usage is TRBJ2-3; 8 nucleotides align to TRBD1. Germline lookup yields CDR1 SGHTA and CDR2 FQGNSA. V was pared by 5 bases and J by 2 bases, with 6 bases of the junction left unmatched. The CDR3 is 15 amino acids.

This clonotype occurred many times. The chain employs TRBV5-1 and TRBJ2-1; D is perhaps TRBD2 (6 bases). Trimming took off 5 bases at V and 7 bases at J, with 13 bases between the two ends. This CDR3 is built from 13 residues. Germline assignment: CDR1 SGHRS and CDR2 YFSETQ. CDR3 protein: CASSPYGGNEQFF. CDR3 sequence (DNA): TGCGCCAGCAGTCCCTACGGGGGAAATGAGCAGTTCTTC. The full variable domain, completed using reference TRBV5-1 and TRBJ2-1, is KAGVTQTPRYLIKTRGQQVTLSCSPISGHRSVSWYQQTPGQGLQFLFEYFSETQRNKGNFPGRFSGRQFSNSRSEMNVSTLELGDSALYLCASSPYGGNEQFFGPGTRLTVL.

This clonotype was counted at least ten times. The chain joins TRBV6-5 to TRBJ2-3, with 11 bases that match TRBD2. V dropped 0 bases and J dropped 2; count of bases not matched to a gene: 7. Germline values: CDR1 MNHEY, CDR2 SVGAGI. The CDR3 totals 18 residues. CDR3 nucleotides: TGTGCCAGCAGTTACTCGCTTCCTAGCGGGAGGATCACAGATACGCAGTATTTT. Translating gives CASSYSLPSGRITDTQYF.

In this sample, this clonotype turned up many times. CDR3 amino acids: CASSPDLLTGRDYGYTF. CDR3 DNA sequence: TGTGCCAGCAGTCCGGACCTCCTGACAGGGAGAGACTATGGCTACACCTTC. The rearrangement joins TRBV27 to TRBJ1-2, with 7 bases matching TRBD1. CDR3 length: 17 amino acids. From germline, CDR1 is MNHEY and CDR2 SMNVEV (reference sequence). Losses at the gene ends were 5 bases for V and 3 bases for J; bases not matched to a gene: 15.

CDR3 sequence: CASSRALAGEEETQYF. The CDR3 DNA reads as TGCGCCAGCAGCCGGGCACTAGCGGGGGAAGAAGAGACCCAGTACTTC. The V gene is TRBV4-3, the J gene TRBJ2-5, with 11 bases matching TRBD2. The germline V gene has CDR1 LGHNA and CDR2 YSLEER. The CDR3 is 16 amino acids. V shed 4 bases and J 3 bases; nucleotides not matched to a gene: 7.